The entry below gives a single TCR beta chain sequence along with its context. Antigen specificity is unknown. The CDR3 extends over 14 amino acids. The germline V gene has CDR1 SGHNT and CDR2 YENEEA. V was shortened by 1 base and J by 12 bases, with 18 bases between the two germline ends. This sample was included in a study of PD-1 blockade in classical Hodgkin lymphoma. Study findings and constraints: Complete responders' diversity at baseline resembled that of newly diagnosed patients. Patients who began taking nivolumab under 1 year after ASCT were left out. At C4D1, TCR diversity had climbed significantly for CD4+ cells, though not for CD8+ cells.

No patient escaped relapse after autologous stem cell transplantation, and brentuximab vedotin exposure varied. Using immunoSEQ multiplex PCR, the repertoire was profiled, and TCRdb retains in-frame clones only, with some absent. The sample has fewer than 15,000 clones; 80% to 95% are singletons. The chain couples TRBV11-3 to TRBJ1-1; tentative D call: TRBD1 (5 bases). This clonotype originated in a human donor with classical Hodgkin lymphoma. Specimen: peripheral blood mononuclear cells (PBMCs), collected at baseline. The CDR3 here is CASSLGGGVSETFF. CDR3 bases: TGTGCCAGCAGCTTAGGTGGGGGAGTATCAGAAACTTTCTTT.